This T cell receptor (beta chain) came from a study of T-cell reconstitution after alpha-beta-depleted transplantation in children (dated by TCRdb to about 2016). Study-wide context: The study quantitatively tracked T-cell immune reconstitution after TCRalphabeta/CD19-depleted allogeneic hematopoietic cell transplantation in children using TCR repertoire profiling.

The library was produced with PCR. Sequencing used an Illumina HiSeq 2500. TCR libraries were prepared with molecular barcoding, using unique molecular identifiers to normalize TCRbeta repertoire quantification. In-frame beta chains were kept once TCRdb had trimmed the public reads at Q25 with fastp and called clones with MiXCR. Each entry is one CDR3 protein sequence, shown with its most common DNA and genes. The sample data list about 500,000 distinct CDR3 sequences, and around 10% of these were observed just once. The ten largest account for around 15% of the sample. Comment on this clonotype: Its antigen is still unknown. No qualities accompany the bases; no much larger clone lies one base away.

Study-level results and caveats: The frequencies of hyperexpanded clones fell over the following months, and after one year, T-cell counts and TCRbeta diversity were mostly attributed to newly produced T cells. About two months after transplant, the apparently early recovery of alphabetaT-cell counts reportedly depended on just several hundred clones that had expanded rapidly and came from non-depleted graft cells. In some patients, high TCRbeta diversity at day 60 was attributed to recipient T cells and intrathymic progenitors that had survived conditioning.

Via the germline V gene, CDR1 is SQVTM and CDR2 ANQGSEA. V lost 7 bases and J lost 4 bases, and the count of bases not matched to a germline gene is 11. The CDR3 runs 15 residues from the cysteine to the phenylalanine. This entry keeps only the CDR3 DNA: 45 bases, framed from base 1. The treatment or condition label on this specimen signifies: allogeneic hematopoietic cell transplantation with graft depleted of TCRalphabeta T cells and CD19 B cells. The transplant recipients were children given TCRalphabeta/CD19-depleted allogeneic hematopoietic cell grafts. The sample consisted of PBMCs, mostly from graft donor cells, taken 180 days after TCRalphabeta/CD19-depleted stem cell transplant. The sequence joins TRBV29-1 to TRBJ1-4, with 8 bases aligning to TRBD1. The receptor was isolated from a female patient aged 2 to 10 who had a stem cell transplant for aplastic anemia, so the T cells may come from the graft donor. The CDR3 in this case is CSAGRTGTGNEKLFF. The DNA sequence is TGCAGCGCAGGCAGGACAGGGACTGGTAATGAAAAACTGTTTTTT.